Included here is one T cell receptor beta chain sequence, with context. The antigen is undetermined. Per the germline V gene, CDR1 is SGHRS and CDR2 is YFSETQ. The junction had 5 bases not matched to a gene; V was cut back by 1 base and J by 5 bases. The CDR3 is made up of 14 amino acids. This sample was included in a study of T cell responses to AZD1222 COVID-19 vaccine. Study-wide findings and caveats: Just six or seven AZD1222 recipients tested seropositive at baseline. Repertoire samples came only from after the peak T cell response. Variant regions that are unmutated are reportedly the target of nearly half of spike-specific TCRs. Clonal diversity may have been underestimated in mostly white British donors.

Produced via immunoSEQ multiplex PCR; TCRdb's table is partial and in-frame only. The sample includes about 220,000 clones, under 95% of them seen just once. This specimen was peripheral blood, taken on day 0 of MenACWY control vaccination. The genes are TRBV5-1 and TRBJ1-2, with 7 nucleotides matching TRBD1. This clonotype was obtained from an adult in good health. DNA for the CDR3: TGCGCCAGCAGCTTGTTTGGGACAGAGTATGGCTACACCTTC. Amino acids: CASSLFGTEYGYTF.